This paragraph reports one T cell receptor beta chain. Its antigen specificity is not known. No base qualities exist here, and no much larger clone lies one base off it. Here V drops 2 bases and J drops 4 bases, and the junction holds 12 bases not matched to any gene. The CDR3 has 18 amino acids, counting the end cysteine and phenylalanine. Only the CDR3 DNA stays, 54 bases, in frame from base 1. CDR1 and CDR2 were assigned from the germline V gene as KGHDR and SFDVKD. The sample belongs to a study of T cell responses to AZD1222 COVID-19 vaccine (dated by TCRdb to the early 2020s). About the investigation overall: TCR sequencing covered approximately 230 trial participants: roughly 200 given two doses of AZD1222 and 26 given two doses of MenACWY control vaccine. Trial participants were enrolled into age subgroups of 18-55, 56-69 and 70-plus years, which contained roughly 140, 27 and 60 TCR-sequenced participants, respectively.

The CDR3 regions of human TCRbeta chains were analyzed by immunosequencing. The study's own analysis went as follows. TCRs in the repertoires were compared against a reference library of SARS-CoV-2-specific TCRs that had been generated with the MIRA antigen-specificity platform. Breadth was defined as the fraction of unique TCRs that were SARS-CoV-2-associated. Depth was defined as the fraction of total T cells that were SARS-CoV-2-associated. Using the MIRA data, every spike-specific TCR was mapped to the spike region that the TCR reacted to and assigned to either a CD4 or a CD8 class. Log10-transformed breadth and depth values were compared by one-way ANOVA with Sidak's multiple comparisons tests. Held by TCRdb, this immuneACCESS table contains in-frame sequences only and omits some clones. Under half of the omission traces to an unresolved V gene where checked; the cause of the rest is unknown. From that table come the V and J calls and clone size; the DNA was used to work out D and trimming. Recorded for this sample are 130,000 to 150,000 clones; around 93% of them occurred a single time. Clones ranked in the top ten supply approximately 3.9% of the sample.

Beyond this particular receptor, the publication reports: The whole spike protein was spanned by vaccine-associated CD4 TCRs, and dominant responses were seen in regions 160-218 and 743-854. Epitopes outside the regions mutated in the B.1.351 and B.1.1.7 variants were reportedly recognized by nearly half of the unique spike-specific TCRs. Most participants were white British and females outnumbered males, and the authors suggested that clonal diversity may have been underestimated. Because no samples from the day 14 peak response were available, repertoires could be characterized only after the peak T cell response. Only five to seven AZD1222 recipients were SARS-CoV-2 seropositive at baseline, limiting conclusions about previously exposed vaccinees. In the small 56-69-year group, the increase in depth fell short of significance, most likely because of low power. Spike-specific TCR breadth and depth rose significantly after two AZD1222 doses compared with day 0 and with MenACWY recipients.

What this sample's time point label stands for: about 28 days (+/-7) after the second vaccine dose. AZD1222 recipients whose second dose came at about 4 weeks and those whose second dose came at about 12 weeks were combined into one group, since spike-specific TCR depth and breadth did not differ between the two schedules. The vaccinee samples were drawn from two UK trials, COV001 and COV002, one of which was a single-blind randomized controlled phase 2/3 trial testing AZD1222 (ChAdOx1 nCoV-19) in healthy adults. Trial participant PBMC samples were collected at day 0 and day 28 after the second dose for TCRbeta chain sequencing.

The chain is made from TRBV24-1 and TRBJ1-2; 10 central nucleotides agree with TRBD1. Sequencing was performed on peripheral blood, taken 28 days after the second AZD1222 dose. This receptor was taken from an adult who received the AZD1222 COVID-19 vaccine. The bases read TGTGCCACCAGTGATTCGGGACCCCTGACAGGGGGCGCCTATGGCTACACCTTC. Its product reads: CATSDSGPLTGGAYGYTF.